This T cell receptor beta chain was sequenced for a study of blood T cell repertoires in COVID-19. In the study overall: Samples representing acute and convalescent COVID-19 were sourced from the United States, Italy and Spain. PBMCs, B-cell-depleted T cells, or T cells provided the cDNA or gDNA that made up the material.

This CDR3 is built from 15 residues. Germline CDR1 is SGHNT and CDR2 is YYREEE (reference sequence). V was clipped by 5 bases and J by 2 bases; unmatched bases: 7. As originally analysed: By means of reference gene primer amplification, nucleated cell counts were estimated. The repertoire was sequenced with immunoSEQ multiplex PCR; TCRdb's copy has only in-frame clones and lacks some. The DNA gave D and trimming, while V, J and clone size come from that table. The sample yields about 74,000 clones, 88% seen once. This receptor was obtained from a woman of 80 years or more with active or convalescent COVID-19. The chain links TRBV5-4 to TRBJ2-5, with 9 positions matching TRBD1. The source material was peripheral blood. The chain's CDR3 is CASRGQQGAQETQYF. In DNA, the CDR3 is TGTGCCAGCAGGGGCCAACAGGGGGCGCAAGAGACCCAGTACTTC.